Reported below is one T cell receptor beta chain. V shed 4 bases, J shed 3 bases, and the junction held 3 bases outside the gene matches. The germline CDR1 and CDR2 sequences are SGHRS and YFSETQ. The CDR3 covers 13 residues. This sample was taken from a study of response to subunit inactivated influenza vaccine. TCRdb re-derived calls from the RT-PCR reads in MiXCR, one entry per CDR3 protein. The sample lists hundreds of thousands of distinct CDR3 sequences, roughly 10% seen once, with approximately 10% in the top ten. The rearrangement joins TRBV5-1 to TRBJ2-5; TRBD2 agrees at 7 bases. The sequencing here drew on PBMCs from blood, taken on the day of vaccination. This sequence was found in a man aged 45-65 years who received an inactivated influenza vaccine. The CDR3 region has the DNA TGCGCCAGCAGCCCGAGCGGGGAAGAGACCCAGTACTTC. This translates into CASSPSGEETQYF.